This T cell receptor (beta chain) was recorded in a study of shared clonotypes between healthy human individuals. The wider study: Researchers assigned three CD4 naive, three CD4 memory, two CD8 naive and one CD8 memory plate to each donor.

CDR1 and CDR2 from the germline V gene are MNHEY and SMNVEV (reference sequence). V was cut by 0 bases and J by 0 bases, with 8 bases left in between. This CDR3 comprises 15 residues. Details on this clone: No antigen is known for it.

Within Nashville, Tennessee resided all donors, each a Caucasian adult. The assay used deep level. The table came from immunoSEQ multiplex PCR; TCRdb's copy has only in-frame clones and leaves some out. Of some 1,100,000 clones listed, 75% to 80% are singletons. Study-level points and caveats: Unshared clonotypes carried lower generation probabilities than those common to all four donors.

The source is a man aged 18 to 29 in good health. Some clones in this sample may be carry-over from other donors' samples. What was sequenced was memory CD4+ T cells from PBMCs. Subset here: CD45RA-negative fraction. The chain carries TRBV27 and TRBJ1-1; D is possibly TRBD1 (5 bases). The CDR3 here is CASSLSPGMNTEAFF. The DNA of the CDR3 is TGTGCCAGCAGTTTATCACCAGGGATGAACACTGAAGCTTTCTTT.